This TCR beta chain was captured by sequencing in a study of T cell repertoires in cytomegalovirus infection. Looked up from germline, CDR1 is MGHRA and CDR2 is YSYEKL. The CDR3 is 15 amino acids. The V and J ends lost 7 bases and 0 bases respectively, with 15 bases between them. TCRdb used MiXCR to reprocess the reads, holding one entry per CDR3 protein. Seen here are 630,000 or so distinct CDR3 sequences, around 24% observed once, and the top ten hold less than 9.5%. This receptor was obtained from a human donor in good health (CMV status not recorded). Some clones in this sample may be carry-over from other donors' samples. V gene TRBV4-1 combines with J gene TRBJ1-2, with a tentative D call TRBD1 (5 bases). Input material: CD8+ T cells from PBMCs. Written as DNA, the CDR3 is TGCGCCAGCACTTACAGGATCAAAGCTAACTATGGCTACACCTTC. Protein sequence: CASTYRIKANYGYTF.